These 17 T cell receptor beta chains were all obtained from the same sample, sequenced in a study of T cells in localized non-small cell lung cancer. Produced via immunoSEQ multiplex PCR; TCRdb's table is partial and in-frame only. The sample shows roughly 20,000 clones, 80% to 90% of them seen only once. The specimen comprised peripheral blood, sampled before any cancer treatment. The receptors here all came from a male donor aged 60 or over with stage I squamous cell lung carcinoma.

This chain joins TRBV7-3 and TRBJ2-1, with D maybe TRBD1 (6 bases). V was shortened by 3 bases and J by 4 bases, with 22 bases between the two germline ends. Germline V gene sequence: CDR1 SGHTA, CDR2 FQGTGA. CDR3 length: 18 residues. CDR3 coding DNA: TGTGCCAGCAGCTTTTTTGAAAGCCAAGTGGGGGCATACAATGAGCAGTTCTTC. Translating gives CASSFFESQVGAYNEQFF. The full variable domain, with the rest looked up from reference TRBV7-3 and TRBJ2-1, is GAGVSQTPSNKVTEKGKYVELRCDPISGHTALYWYRQSLGQGPEFLIYFQGTGAADDSGLPNDRFFAVRPEGSVSTLKIQRTERGDSAVYLCASSFFESQVGAYNEQFFGPGTRLTVL.

The genes are TRBV10-3 and TRBJ1-1; 9 nucleotides match TRBD1. Germline V gene data show CDR1 as ENHRY and CDR2 as SYGVKD. Germline trimming cut 5 bases from V and 2 bases from J; bases unmatched to any gene: 6. The CDR3 length is 15 residues. The DNA for the CDR3 is TGTGCCATCAGTAACCCGGGACAGGGTAACACTGAAGCTTTCTTT. Translated: CAISNPGQGNTEAFF.

The chain couples TRBV10-3 to TRBJ2-1, with a weak D call TRBD2 (6 bases). V dropped 8 bases and J dropped 1 base, with 12 bases sitting between them. The CDR3 has 14 residues. Germline V lookup: CDR1 ENHRY, CDR2 SYGVKD. The CDR3 reads CAISLGGSYNEQFF. CDR3 bases: TGTGCCATCTCTCTGGGGGGTTCCTACAATGAGCAGTTCTTC.

V usage is TRBV7-2 and J usage is TRBJ1-5; D perhaps matches TRBD1 (5 bases). Germline V lookup: CDR1 SGHTA, CDR2 FQGNSA. With 8 bases removed from V and 3 bases from J, the gap between germline ends came to 20 bases. This CDR3 comprises 16 residues. For the CDR3, the DNA is TGTGCCAGCGGGGGGGGATTCGGGACCCACAATCAGCCCCAGCATTTT. This sequence encodes CASGGGFGTHNQPQHF.

The chain couples TRBV7-2 to TRBJ1-3; D might be TRBD1 (5 bases). The germline V and J ends were trimmed by 5 bases and 0 bases, with 11 bases remaining between them. The CDR3 is made up of 15 amino acids. The germline V gene has CDR1 SGHTA and CDR2 FQGNSA. This CDR3 is CASSPQDISGNTIYF. In DNA form, the CDR3 reads TGTGCCAGCAGCCCCCAGGACATCTCTGGAAACACCATATATTTT.

The chain has TRBV13 and TRBJ1-2; 7 bases match TRBD1. V shed 2 bases and J 1 base; nucleotides not matched to a gene: 1. The CDR3 sequence is 14 residues long. Per germline, CDR1 PRHDT and CDR2 FYEKMQ (reference sequence). Here the CDR3 reads CASSLTGVNYGYTF. CDR3 nucleotides: TGTGCCAGCAGCTTAACAGGGGTTAACTATGGCTACACCTTC.

This clone was detected once. The rearrangement uses TRBV1 and TRBJ2-5; the table's TRBD2 call for D was not verified on the DNA. TRBV1 is a documented pseudogene. This CDR3 is 16 amino acids long. CDR3 nucleotides: TGCACCAGCAGCCAACCTAGGACTAGCGGGCCAGAGACCCAGTACTTC. This encodes CTSSQPRTSGPETQYF.

CDR3 nucleotides: TGTGCCAGCAGCCAAGCCTCGACAGGCGTGGGGTATGGCTACACCTTC. Encoded protein: CASSQASTGVGYGYTF. The J gene is TRBJ1-2, the V gene TRBV4-2; D is possibly TRBD1 (6 bases). The CDR3 totals 16 residues. V lost 1 base, J lost 5 bases, and 17 bases lay in between. Germline-derived CDR1 and CDR2 are LGHNA and YNFKEQ.

V usage is TRBV19 and J usage is TRBJ1-1; D possibly corresponds to TRBD1 (5 bases). Germline CDR1 LNHDA, CDR2 SQIVND (reference sequence). The CDR3 extends over 18 amino acids. V gave up 1 base and J gave up 0 bases, with 18 bases separating them. The CDR3 sequence: CASSIAKWTTGMNTEAFF. CDR3 nucleotides: TGTGCCAGTAGTATAGCCAAGTGGACAACGGGAATGAACACTGAAGCTTTCTTT.

The J gene is TRBJ2-7, the V gene TRBV30; 7 bases match TRBD1. V shed 0 bases, J shed 6 bases, and the junction held 14 bases outside the gene matches. The CDR3 runs 16 residues. Germline-derived CDR1 and CDR2 are GTSNPN and SVGIG (reference sequence). CDR3 protein: CAWSVGGRGSHREQYF. In nucleotides, the CDR3 is TGTGCCTGGAGTGTAGGGGGCAGGGGGAGTCACCGCGAGCAGTACTTC.

This sequence joins TRBV2 and TRBJ2-3; D gene ambiguous. Germline V gene lookup returns CDR1 SNHLY and CDR2 FYNNEI. Trimming shortened V by 10 bases and J by 11 bases, and 19 bases separated the two germline ends. The CDR3 runs 12 residues. CDR3 sequence (DNA): TGTGCCACCGTCAACCGGACGCCCGAGCAGTATTTT. Protein product: CATVNRTPEQYF.

This rearrangement joins TRBV25-1 to TRBJ1-6; D unclear. CDR3 length: 14 amino acids. The germline CDR1 and CDR2 sequences are MGHDK and SYGVNS. The V and J ends lost 4 bases and 4 bases respectively, with 8 bases between them. CDR3 DNA sequence: TGTGCCAGCAGTGGAATACGTTATAATTCACCCCTCCACTTT. This gives the protein CASSGIRYNSPLHF.

This rearrangement joins TRBV28 to TRBJ2-7, with no clear D. Looked up from germline, CDR1 is MDHEN and CDR2 is SYDVKM. This CDR3 contains 12 residues. The V end was cut by 6 bases, the J end by 4 bases, with 10 bases between. CDR3 residues: CASSYETYEQYF. The CDR3, as DNA: TGTGCCAGCAGCTACGAGACTTACGAGCAGTACTTC.

The gene calls are TRBV5-1 and TRBJ1-1; 8 bases map to TRBD1. The CDR3 spans 17 residues. Unmatched junction bases numbered 11, after V lost 4 bases and J lost 0 bases. Germline assignment: CDR1 SGHRS and CDR2 YFSETQ. The CDR3 sequence is CASSQRQGQLMNTEAFF. In DNA form, the CDR3 reads TGCGCCAGCAGCCAACGACAGGGGCAACTAATGAACACTGAAGCTTTCTTT.

This chain uses TRBV4-1 with TRBJ2-7; no definite D call. CDR1 is MGHRA, CDR2 YSYEKL, per germline. The CDR3 has 13 amino acids. The V and J ends lost 3 bases and 3 bases respectively, with 9 bases between them. In DNA form, the CDR3 reads TGCGCCAGCAGCCAGACGGAGATCTACGAGCAGTACTTC. Protein sequence: CASSQTEIYEQYF.

This clone was detected only once. The J gene is TRBJ2-7, the V gene TRBV9; TRBD1 matches 11 bases. With V trimmed by 3 bases and J by 4 bases, 9 bases remained unmatched. Per the germline V gene, CDR1 is SGDLS and CDR2 is YYNGEE. The CDR3 extends over 16 amino acids. The CDR3 coding sequence is TGTGCCAGCAGCGGCTCACGAGGGGACAGGGGGTACGAGCAGTACTTC. Encoded protein: CASSGSRGDRGYEQYF.

This chain joins TRBV7-7 and TRBJ2-1; D might be TRBD1 or TRBD2, each matching 6 bases. The germline V gene has CDR1 SSHAT and CDR2 FNYEAQ (reference sequence). Trimming removed 5 bases at V and 6 bases at J, with 23 bases between. There are 17 residues in the CDR3. This chain's CDR3 is CASSQGTLGGPINEQFF. As DNA, the CDR3 is TGTGCCAGCAGCCAAGGAACTTTGGGGGGCCCTATCAATGAGCAGTTCTTC.